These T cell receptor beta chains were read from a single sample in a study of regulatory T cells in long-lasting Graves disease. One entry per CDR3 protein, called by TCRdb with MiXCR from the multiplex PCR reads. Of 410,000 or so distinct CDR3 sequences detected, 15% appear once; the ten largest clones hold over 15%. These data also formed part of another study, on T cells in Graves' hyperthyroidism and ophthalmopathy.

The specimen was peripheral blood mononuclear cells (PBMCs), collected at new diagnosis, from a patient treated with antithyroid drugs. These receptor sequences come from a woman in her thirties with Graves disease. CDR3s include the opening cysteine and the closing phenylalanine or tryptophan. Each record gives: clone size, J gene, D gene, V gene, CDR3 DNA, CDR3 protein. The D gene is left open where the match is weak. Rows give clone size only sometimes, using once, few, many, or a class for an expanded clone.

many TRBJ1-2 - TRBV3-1 TGTGCCAGCAGCCAAGATCGGCAGGGACCTTATGGCTACACCTTC CASSQDRQGPYGYTF
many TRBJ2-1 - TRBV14 TGTGCCAGCAATCACCTCGATTCGGTGTACAATGAGCAGTTCTTC CASNHLDSVYNEQFF
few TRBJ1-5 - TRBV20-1 TGCAGTGCTAGAGAGGGGGTCAATCAGCCCCAGCATTTT CSAREGVNQPQHF
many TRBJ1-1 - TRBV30 TGTGCCTGGAGTTTGGGGGTGAGGCCTGAAGCTTTCTTT CAWSLGVRPEAFF
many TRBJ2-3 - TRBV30 TGTGCCTGGAGTTCAGGAGCGGCTCAGACAGATACGCAGTATTTT CAWSSGAAQTDTQYF
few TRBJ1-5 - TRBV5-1 TGCGCCAGCAGCTTGGTTTCAGCTGCAGATCAGCCCCAGCATTTT CASSLVSAADQPQHF
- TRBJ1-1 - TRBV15 TGTGCCACCAGCAGAGGAGACAGGCCGGTTCGGACTGAAGCTTTCTTT CATSRGDRPVRTEAFF
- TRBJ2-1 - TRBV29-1 TGCAGCGTTGGGGATAGCGCTGGGTCCTACAATGAGCAGTTCTTC CSVGDSAGSYNEQFF
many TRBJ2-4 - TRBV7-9 TGTGCCAGCAGCTTAGGTTCCCGGACGACGGTTCCCATTCAGTACTTC CASSLGSRTTVPIQYF
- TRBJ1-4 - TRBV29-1 TGCAGCGTTGTACAGGCGGAAAAACTGTTTTTT CSVVQAEKLFF
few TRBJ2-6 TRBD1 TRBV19 TGTGCCAGTAGTATAGGGGACAGGGGCAACTCTGGGGCCAACGTCCTGACTTTC CASSIGDRGNSGANVLTF
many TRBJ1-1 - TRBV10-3 TGTGCCATCAGCCTGAAGGGGAACACTGAAGCTTTCTTT CAISLKGNTEAFF
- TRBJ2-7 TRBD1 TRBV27 TGTGCCAGCAGCCTCGAGGGACAGAAATACGAGCAGTACTTC CASSLEGQKYEQYF